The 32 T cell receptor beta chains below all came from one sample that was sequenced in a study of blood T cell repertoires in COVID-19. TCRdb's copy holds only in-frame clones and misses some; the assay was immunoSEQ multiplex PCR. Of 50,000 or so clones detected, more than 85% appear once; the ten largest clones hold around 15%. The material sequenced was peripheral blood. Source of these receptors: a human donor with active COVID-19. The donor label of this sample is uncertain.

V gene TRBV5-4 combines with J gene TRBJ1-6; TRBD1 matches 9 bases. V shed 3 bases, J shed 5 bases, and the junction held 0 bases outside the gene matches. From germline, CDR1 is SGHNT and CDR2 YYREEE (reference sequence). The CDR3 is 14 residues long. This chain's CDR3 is CASSWDRDNSPLHF. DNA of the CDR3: TGTGCCAGCAGCTGGGACAGGGATAATTCACCCCTCCACTTT.

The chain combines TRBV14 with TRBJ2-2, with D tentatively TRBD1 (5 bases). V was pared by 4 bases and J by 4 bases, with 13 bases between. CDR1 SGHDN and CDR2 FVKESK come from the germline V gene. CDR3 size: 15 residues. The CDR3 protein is CASSRFGARTGELFF. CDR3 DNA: TGTGCCAGCAGCCGGTTTGGGGCCCGCACCGGGGAGCTGTTTTTT.

This chain's CDR3 is CASSKGVIRGQPDYGYTF. The CDR3 DNA reads TGTGCCAGCAGCAAAGGGGTAATCAGGGGCCAACCCGACTATGGCTACACCTTC. This chain links TRBV21-1 with TRBJ1-2; the table's D call of TRBD1 was not tested on the DNA. TRBV21-1 is an annotated pseudogene. CDR3 length: 18 amino acids.

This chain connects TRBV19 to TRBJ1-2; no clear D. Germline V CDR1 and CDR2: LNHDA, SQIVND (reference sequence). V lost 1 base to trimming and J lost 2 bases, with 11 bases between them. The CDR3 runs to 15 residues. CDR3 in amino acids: CASSIGRGGNYGYTF. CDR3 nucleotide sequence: TGTGCCAGTAGTATAGGAAGAGGAGGAAACTATGGCTACACCTTC.

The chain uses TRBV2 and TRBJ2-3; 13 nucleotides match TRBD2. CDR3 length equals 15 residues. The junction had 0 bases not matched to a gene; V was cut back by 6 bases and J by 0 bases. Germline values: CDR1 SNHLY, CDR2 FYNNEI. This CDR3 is CASRGLAGSTDTQYF. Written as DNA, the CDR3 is TGTGCCAGCAGGGGACTAGCGGGGAGCACAGATACGCAGTATTTT. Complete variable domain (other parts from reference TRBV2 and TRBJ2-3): EPEVTQTPSHQVTQMGQEVILRCVPISNHLYFYWYRQILGQKVEFLVSFYNNEISEKSEIFDDQFSVERPDGSNFTLKIRSTKLEDSAMYFCASRGLAGSTDTQYFGPGTRLTVL.

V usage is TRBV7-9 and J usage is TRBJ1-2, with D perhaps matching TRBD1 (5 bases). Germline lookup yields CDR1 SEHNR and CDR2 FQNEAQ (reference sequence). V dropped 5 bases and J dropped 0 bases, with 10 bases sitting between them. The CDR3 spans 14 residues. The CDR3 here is CASSPRVPNYGYTF. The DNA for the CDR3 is TGTGCCAGCAGCCCCAGGGTACCTAACTATGGCTACACCTTC.

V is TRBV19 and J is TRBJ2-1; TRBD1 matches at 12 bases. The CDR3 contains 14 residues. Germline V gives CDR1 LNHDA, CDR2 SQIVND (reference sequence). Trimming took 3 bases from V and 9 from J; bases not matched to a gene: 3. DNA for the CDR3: TGTGCCAGTAGTATCGGGACAGGGGGCAGTGAGCAGTTCTTC. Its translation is CASSIGTGGSEQFF.

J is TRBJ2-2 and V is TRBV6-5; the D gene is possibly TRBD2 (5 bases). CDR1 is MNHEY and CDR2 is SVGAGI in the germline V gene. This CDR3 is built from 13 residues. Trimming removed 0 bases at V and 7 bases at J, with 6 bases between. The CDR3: CASSYSGGGELFF. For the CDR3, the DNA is TGTGCCAGCAGTTACTCCGGAGGCGGGGAGCTGTTTTTT.

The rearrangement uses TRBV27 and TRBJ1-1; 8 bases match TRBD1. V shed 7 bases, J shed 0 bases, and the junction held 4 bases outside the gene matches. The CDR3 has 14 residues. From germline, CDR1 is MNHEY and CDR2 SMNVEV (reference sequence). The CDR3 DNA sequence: TGTGCCAGCACGAGGACAGGGATGAACACTGAAGCTTTCTTT. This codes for CASTRTGMNTEAFF.

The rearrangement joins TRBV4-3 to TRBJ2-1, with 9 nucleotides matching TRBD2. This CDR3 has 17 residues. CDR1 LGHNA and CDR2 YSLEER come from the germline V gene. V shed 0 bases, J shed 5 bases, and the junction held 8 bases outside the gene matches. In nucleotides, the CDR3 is TGCGCCAGCAGCCAAGAGGTTGGGCGGGGGGGCCACAATGAGCAGTTCTTC. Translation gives CASSQEVGRGGHNEQFF.

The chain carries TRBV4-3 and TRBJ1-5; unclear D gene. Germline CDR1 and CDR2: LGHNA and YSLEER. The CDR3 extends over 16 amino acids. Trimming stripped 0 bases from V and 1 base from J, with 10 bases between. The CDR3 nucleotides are TGCGCCAGCAGCCAAGATAAGTGTAGCAGCAATCAGCCCCAGCATTTT. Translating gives CASSQDKCSSNQPQHF.

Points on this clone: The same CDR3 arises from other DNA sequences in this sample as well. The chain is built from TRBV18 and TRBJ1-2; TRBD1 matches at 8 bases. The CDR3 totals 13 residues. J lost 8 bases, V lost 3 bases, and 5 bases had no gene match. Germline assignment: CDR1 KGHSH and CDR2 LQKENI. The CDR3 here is CASSPKQGGGYTF. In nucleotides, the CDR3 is TGTGCCAGCTCACCCAAACAGGGGGGCGGCTACACCTTC.

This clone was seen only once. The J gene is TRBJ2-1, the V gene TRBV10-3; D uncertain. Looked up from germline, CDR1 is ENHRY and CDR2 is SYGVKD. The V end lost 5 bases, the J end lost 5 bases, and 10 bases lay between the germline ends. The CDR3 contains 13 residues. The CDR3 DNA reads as TGTGCCATCAGTACTGGAGAGAACAATGAGCAGTTCTTC. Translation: CAISTGENNEQFF.

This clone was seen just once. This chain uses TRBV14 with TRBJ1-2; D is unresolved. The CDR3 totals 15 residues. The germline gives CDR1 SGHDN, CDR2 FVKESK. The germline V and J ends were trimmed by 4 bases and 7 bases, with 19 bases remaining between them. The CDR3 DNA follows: TGTGCCAGCAGCCGAGGGATAATGGGGTCAGGTGGCTACACCTTC. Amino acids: CASSRGIMGSGGYTF.

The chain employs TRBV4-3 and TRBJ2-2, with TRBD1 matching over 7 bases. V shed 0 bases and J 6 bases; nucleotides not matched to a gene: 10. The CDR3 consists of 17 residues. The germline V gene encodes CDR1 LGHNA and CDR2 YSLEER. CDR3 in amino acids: CASSQDLEGAIPGELFF. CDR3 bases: TGCGCCAGCAGCCAAGATCTTGAGGGGGCGATTCCCGGGGAGCTGTTTTTT.

For the CDR3, the DNA is TGCGCCAGCAGCTTGGTAGCAGGGGGTCGGCAGCCCCAGCATTTT. Its translation: CASSLVAGGRQPQHF. The rearrangement links TRBV5-1 to TRBJ1-5, with 7 bases that match TRBD1. With 0 bases clipped from V and 7 bases from J, the junction kept 7 bases outside the gene matches. CDR3 length: 15 residues. Per germline, CDR1 SGHRS and CDR2 YFSETQ.

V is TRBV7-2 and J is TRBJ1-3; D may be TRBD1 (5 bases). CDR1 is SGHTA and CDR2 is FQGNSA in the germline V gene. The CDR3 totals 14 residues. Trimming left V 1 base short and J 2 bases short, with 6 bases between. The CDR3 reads CASSLGTTGNTIYF. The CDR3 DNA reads TGTGCCAGCAGCTTAGGGACAACTGGAAACACCATATATTTT. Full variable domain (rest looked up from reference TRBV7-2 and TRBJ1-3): GAGVSQSPSNKVTEKGKDVELRCDPISGHTALYWYRQSLGQGLEFLIYFQGNSAPDKSGLPSDRFSAERTGGSVSTLTIQRTQQEDSAVYLCASSLGTTGNTIYFGEGSWLTVV.

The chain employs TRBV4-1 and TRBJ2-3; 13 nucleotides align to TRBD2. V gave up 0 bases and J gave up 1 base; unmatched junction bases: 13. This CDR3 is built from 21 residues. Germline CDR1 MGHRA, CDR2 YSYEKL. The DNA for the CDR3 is TGCGCCAGCAGCCAAGATTCTCAGGGACTAGCGGGGAGACGGGGCACAGATACGCAGTATTTT. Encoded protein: CASSQDSQGLAGRRGTDTQYF.

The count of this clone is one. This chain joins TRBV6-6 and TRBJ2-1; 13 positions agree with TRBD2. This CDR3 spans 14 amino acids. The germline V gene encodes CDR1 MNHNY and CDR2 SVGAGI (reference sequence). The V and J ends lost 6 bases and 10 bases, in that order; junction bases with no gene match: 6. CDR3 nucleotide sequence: TGTGCCAGCAGCCGACTAGCGGGGGGTCAAGAGCAGTTCTTC. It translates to CASSRLAGGQEQFF.

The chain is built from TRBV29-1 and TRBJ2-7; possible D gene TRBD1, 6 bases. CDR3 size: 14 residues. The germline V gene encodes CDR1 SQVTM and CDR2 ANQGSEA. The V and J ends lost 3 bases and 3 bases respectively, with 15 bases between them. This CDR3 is CSVDGSGVGYEQYF. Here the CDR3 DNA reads TGCAGCGTTGATGGGTCAGGGGTAGGCTACGAGCAGTACTTC.

The DNA of the CDR3 is TGTGCCAGCAGCCCCTTGGGGGACAGGGGGCTTACCACTAATGAAAAACTGTTTTTT. This encodes CASSPLGDRGLTTNEKLFF. The rearrangement links TRBV21-1 to TRBJ1-4; the table's D call TRBD1 went unverified against the DNA. TRBV21-1 is listed as a pseudogene. The CDR3 runs to 19 residues.

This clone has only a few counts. The CDR3 loop is CASSLGQANYGYTF. The DNA for the CDR3 is TGCGCCAGCAGCTTGGGACAGGCGAACTATGGCTACACCTTC. The gene calls are TRBV5-1 and TRBJ1-2; D possibly corresponds to TRBD1 (6 bases). Germline V gene sequence: CDR1 SGHRS, CDR2 YFSETQ. Between the trimmed V and J ends, which lost 0 bases and 2 bases, there was a span of 8 bases. The CDR3 has 14 residues.

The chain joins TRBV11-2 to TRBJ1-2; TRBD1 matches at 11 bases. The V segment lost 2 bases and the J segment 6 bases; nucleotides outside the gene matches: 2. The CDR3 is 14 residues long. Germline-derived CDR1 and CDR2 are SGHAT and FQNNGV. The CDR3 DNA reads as TGTGCCAGCAGCTTATGGACAGGGGGCGATGGCTACACCTTC. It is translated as CASSLWTGGDGYTF.

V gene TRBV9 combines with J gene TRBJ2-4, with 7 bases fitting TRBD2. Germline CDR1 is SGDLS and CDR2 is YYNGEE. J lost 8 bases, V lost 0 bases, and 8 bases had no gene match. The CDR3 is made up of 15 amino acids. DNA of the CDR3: TGTGCCAGCAGCGTAGACGGAGTCCGGGGGGACATTCAGTACTTC. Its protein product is CASSVDGVRGDIQYF.

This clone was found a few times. CDR3 amino acids: CASSSINTGNTEAFF. CDR3 nucleotides: TGTGCCAGTAGTTCCATCAACACGGGGAACACTGAAGCTTTCTTT. V gene TRBV19 combines with J gene TRBJ1-1, with D unresolved. The germline gives CDR1 LNHDA, CDR2 SQIVND (reference sequence). Between the trimmed V and J ends, which lost 5 bases and 1 base, there was a span of 14 bases. The CDR3 spans 15 residues. The full variable domain, completed using reference TRBV19 and TRBJ1-1, is DGGITQSPKYLFRKEGQNVTLSCEQNLNHDAMYWYRQDPGQGLRLIYYSQIVNDFQKGDIAEGYSVSREKKESFPLTVTSAQKNPTAFYLCASSSINTGNTEAFFGQGTRLTVV.

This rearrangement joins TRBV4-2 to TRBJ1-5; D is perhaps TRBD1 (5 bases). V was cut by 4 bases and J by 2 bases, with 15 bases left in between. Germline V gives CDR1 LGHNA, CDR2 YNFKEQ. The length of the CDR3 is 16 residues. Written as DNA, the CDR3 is TGTGCCAGCAGCCCCTTTTCGGGGGGGGGCAATCAGCCCCAGCATTTT. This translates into CASSPFSGGGNQPQHF.

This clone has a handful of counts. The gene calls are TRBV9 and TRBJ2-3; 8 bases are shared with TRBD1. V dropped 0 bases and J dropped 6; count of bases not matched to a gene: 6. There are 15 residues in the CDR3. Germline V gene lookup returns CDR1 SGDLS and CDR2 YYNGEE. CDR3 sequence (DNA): TGTGCCAGCAGCGTAGCGACAGGGGCGTGGGATACGCAGTATTTT. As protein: CASSVATGAWDTQYF.

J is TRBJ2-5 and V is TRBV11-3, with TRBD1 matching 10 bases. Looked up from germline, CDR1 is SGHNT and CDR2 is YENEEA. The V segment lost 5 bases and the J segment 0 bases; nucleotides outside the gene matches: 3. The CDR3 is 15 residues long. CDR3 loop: CASSGTGEDQETQYF. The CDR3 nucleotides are TGTGCCAGCAGCGGGACAGGGGAAGACCAAGAGACCCAGTACTTC. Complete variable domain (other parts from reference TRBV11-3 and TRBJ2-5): EAGVVQSPRYKIIEKKQPVAFWCNPISGHNTLYWYLQNLGQGPELLIRYENEEAVDDSQLPKDRFSAERLKGVDSTLKIQPAELGDSAVYLCASSGTGEDQETQYFGPGTRLLVL.

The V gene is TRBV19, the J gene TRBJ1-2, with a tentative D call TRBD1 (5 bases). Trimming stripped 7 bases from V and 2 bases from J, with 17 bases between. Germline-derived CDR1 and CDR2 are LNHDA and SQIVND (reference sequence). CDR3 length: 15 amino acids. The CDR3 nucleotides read TGTGCCAGTACAATCGGGGGGATAGAGAACTATGGCTACACCTTC. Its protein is CASTIGGIENYGYTF.

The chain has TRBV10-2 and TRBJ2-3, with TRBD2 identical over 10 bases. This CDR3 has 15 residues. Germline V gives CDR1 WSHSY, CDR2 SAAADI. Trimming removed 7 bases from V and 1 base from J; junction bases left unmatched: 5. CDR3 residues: CASIEAGGRTDTQYF. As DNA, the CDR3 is TGCGCCAGCATAGAAGCGGGGGGGCGCACAGATACGCAGTATTTT.

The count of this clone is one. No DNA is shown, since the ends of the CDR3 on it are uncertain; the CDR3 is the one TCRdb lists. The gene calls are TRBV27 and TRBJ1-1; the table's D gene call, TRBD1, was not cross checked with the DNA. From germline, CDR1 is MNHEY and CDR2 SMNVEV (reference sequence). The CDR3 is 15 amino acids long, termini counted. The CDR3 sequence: CASSFWRGGTVEAFF.

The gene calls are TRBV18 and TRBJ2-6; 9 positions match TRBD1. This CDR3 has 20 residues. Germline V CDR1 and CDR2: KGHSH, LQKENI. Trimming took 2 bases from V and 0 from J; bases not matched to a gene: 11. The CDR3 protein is CASSPSITGGGFSGANVLTF. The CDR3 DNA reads TGTGCCAGCTCACCAAGTATTACAGGGGGCGGTTTCTCTGGGGCCAACGTCCTGACTTTC.